A single sample gave rise to the 10 T cell receptor beta chains below, sequenced in a study of T cells in Graves' hyperthyroidism and ophthalmopathy. Authors of the study amplified TCR beta CDR3 regions from RNA transcripts. Initially, a first-round RT-PCR of the TCR CDR3 employed the HTBI primer set. TCRdb recomputed calls from the multiplex PCR reads with MiXCR, one row per CDR3 protein. The sample contains 600,000 to 800,000 distinct CDR3 sequences, 30% to 40% of which appear only once. Sample: blood. The receptors come from a woman aged 40 to 50 with Graves' hyperthyroidism.

The rearrangement links TRBV15 to TRBJ1-5, with D hard to call. CDR3 size: 16 residues. CDR1 is LNHNV and CDR2 is YYDKDF in the germline V gene (reference sequence). V was clipped by 0 bases and J by 0 bases, with 9 bases between them. CDR3 bases: TGTGCCACCAGCAGAGAGCCGGATCCTAGCAATCAGCCCCAGCATTTT. Protein: CATSREPDPSNQPQHF.

This chain joins TRBV11-2 and TRBJ1-2; 9 bases line up with TRBD1. CDR1 and CDR2 from the germline V gene are SGHAT and FQNNGV. V lost 5 bases, J lost 4 bases, and 11 bases stayed unmatched. The CDR3 is 16 residues long. CDR3 in amino acids: CASSHGRTGESYGYTF. The DNA of the CDR3 is TGTGCCAGCAGCCACGGAAGGACAGGGGAGAGCTATGGCTACACCTTC.

There are a few counts of this clonotype. This chain connects TRBV20-1 to TRBJ1-4; D unresolved. CDR1 and CDR2 from the germline V gene are DFQATT and SNEGSKA (reference sequence). The CDR3 spans 16 residues. V lost 0 bases to trimming and J lost 2 bases, with 13 bases between them. Here the CDR3 reads CSARDLEARTNEKLFF. The CDR3 region has the DNA TGCAGTGCTAGAGACCTCGAGGCGAGGACTAATGAAAAACTGTTTTTT.

This clonotype was counted only a few times. J is TRBJ2-7 and V is TRBV7-2; perhaps TRBD2 as D (5 bases). Germline lookup yields CDR1 SGHTA and CDR2 FQGNSA. V gave up 6 bases and J gave up 3 bases, with 18 bases separating them. This CDR3 contains 15 residues. The CDR3 nucleotides are TGTGCCAGCAGTCAGCTGGGAGTCTCAGGCTACGAGCAGTACTTC. Amino acids: CASSQLGVSGYEQYF.

This clonotype was recorded many times. The rearrangement uses TRBV20-1 and TRBJ2-7; 9 positions match TRBD2. Germline V CDR1 and CDR2: DFQATT, SNEGSKA (reference sequence). The CDR3 is made up of 15 amino acids. Trimming cost V 5 bases and J 0 bases; bases outside gene matches: 8. The CDR3 here is CSAPRLAATSYEQYF. CDR3 in DNA: TGCAGTGCTCCCCGACTAGCGGCAACCTCCTACGAGCAGTACTTC.

The V and J genes are TRBV6-2 or TRBV6-3 and TRBJ1-2; 11 nucleotides match TRBD1. Per germline, CDR1 MNHEY and CDR2 SVGEGT. This CDR3 is 14 amino acids long. Losses at the gene ends were 6 bases for V and 7 bases for J; bases not matched to a gene: 7. As DNA, the CDR3 is TGTGCCAGCAGCCGACGGACAGGGGGCTTTGGCTACACCTTC. Its translation: CASSRRTGGFGYTF.

The chain employs TRBV7-9 and TRBJ1-2; D not resolved. This CDR3 has 14 amino acids. The V end was cut by 2 bases, the J end by 8 bases, with 15 bases between. Per germline, CDR1 SEHNR and CDR2 FQNEAQ (reference sequence). The DNA of the CDR3 is TGTGCCAGCAGCTTAACAGTCGGCGGGCAGGGCTACACCTTC. This sequence encodes CASSLTVGGQGYTF.

This clonotype has at least ten counts. The CDR3 bases are TGCAGCGTCGGTGGACAGGGGGTTAATGAAAAACTGTTTTTT. Translating it yields CSVGGQGVNEKLFF. J is TRBJ1-4 and V is TRBV29-1; 10 bases align to TRBD1. Per germline, CDR1 SQVTM and CDR2 ANQGSEA. Trimming took 6 bases from V and 4 from J; bases not matched to a gene: 5. This CDR3 has 14 residues.

The chain couples TRBV5-1 to TRBJ1-2, with no clear D. V was trimmed by 3 bases and J by 5 bases, leaving 11 bases between them. This CDR3 has 13 residues. Germline CDR1 SGHRS, CDR2 YFSETQ. This CDR3 reads CASSSDVEYGYTF. Written as DNA, the CDR3 is TGCGCCAGCAGCTCAGACGTTGAATATGGCTACACCTTC. The complete variable domain, with remaining parts taken from reference TRBV5-1 and TRBJ1-2, reads KAGVTQTPRYLIKTRGQQVTLSCSPISGHRSVSWYQQTPGQGLQFLFEYFSETQRNKGNFPGRFSGRQFSNSRSEMNVSTLELGDSALYLCASSSDVEYGYTFGSGTRLTVV.

As regards this clonotype: A much larger clone is a single base away; this may be a read error. The V call is TRBV29-1, the J call TRBJ2-7; D is possibly TRBD2 (7 bases). This CDR3 contains 14 residues. CDR1 and CDR2 from the germline V gene are SQVTM and ANQGSEA. V lost 1 base and J 6 bases, leaving 16 bases between the germline ends. The CDR3 DNA reads TGCAGCGTTGAAGGGGGGGGCAAAGGCTCCGAGCAGTACTTC. Amino acids: CSVEGGGKGSEQYF.